This T cell receptor (beta chain) stems from a study of shared clonotypes between healthy human individuals. Study conclusions and caveats: Non-shared clonotypes had lower generation probabilities than clonotypes shared by all four sorted-subset donors.

Germline lookup yields CDR1 SGHRS and CDR2 YFSETQ. CDR3 length: 14 residues. V was trimmed by 3 bases and J by 3 bases, leaving 12 bases between them. How the authors handled the data: ImmunoSEQ yielded junction-only sequences lacking quality scores, so filtering differed. Profiling relied on immunoSEQ multiplex PCR, and the TCRdb table lists in-frame clones only, not all of them. V, J and clone size are those of that table, while D and trimming were read from the DNA. The data contain roughly 2.4 million clones, approximately 94% of them singletons. As for this clone: The antigen remains undetermined.

The receptor comes from a man younger than 35 in good health. The chain links TRBV5-1 to TRBJ2-5, with D possibly TRBD1 on 6 matching bases. Sequences were obtained from naive CD4+ T cells sorted from blood. Subset: CD45RA+ positively selected. CDR3 bases: TGCGCCAGCAGCTCACAGGGCCTCGAAGAGACCCAGTACTTC. As protein: CASSSQGLEETQYF.